This T cell receptor beta chain emerged from a study of blood T cell repertoires in COVID-19. Method: immunoSEQ multiplex PCR; TCRdb's copy keeps in-frame clones and lacks some. This sample has fewer than 250,000 clones, with roughly 81% found just once. V was trimmed by 3 bases and J by 4 bases, leaving 7 bases between them. This CDR3 region has 13 residues. Germline V gene data show CDR1 as LGHDT and CDR2 as YNNKEL (reference sequence). The receptor was isolated from a woman aged 50 to 60 with active or convalescent COVID-19. The chain recombines TRBV3-1 (or the pseudogene TRBV3-2) with TRBJ1-3; no definite D call. What was sequenced was peripheral blood. The DNA of the CDR3 is TGTGCCAGCAGCCACGATCTAGGAAACACCATATATTTT. This translates into CASSHDLGNTIYF.